This T cell receptor (beta chain) appears in the sequencing data of a study of CD8 T cells in ankylosing spondylitis. It was by quantitative 5'-RACE with molecular barcodes that TCR beta libraries were made. TCRdb reanalysed the 5' RACE reads using MiXCR and keeps one entry per CDR3 protein. This sample yields 50,000 to 70,000 distinct CDR3 sequences, of which approximately 6% are seen a single time; approximately 5% belongs to the top ten. In its sample, this clonotype was seen many times. V was pared by 5 bases and J by 3 bases, with 5 bases of the junction left unmatched. This CDR3 is 14 amino acids long. Germline CDR1 is SGHTA and CDR2 is FQGNSA.

The sequencing input was synovial fluid, either unsorted or a sorted T cell fraction (not recorded which). V is TRBV7-2 and J is TRBJ2-7; 9 bases match TRBD2. The clonotype was recovered from a male donor with ankylosing spondylitis. The CDR3 reads CASSRLAGNYEQYF. CDR3 coding DNA: TGTGCCAGCAGCCGCCTAGCGGGGAACTACGAGCAGTACTTC.